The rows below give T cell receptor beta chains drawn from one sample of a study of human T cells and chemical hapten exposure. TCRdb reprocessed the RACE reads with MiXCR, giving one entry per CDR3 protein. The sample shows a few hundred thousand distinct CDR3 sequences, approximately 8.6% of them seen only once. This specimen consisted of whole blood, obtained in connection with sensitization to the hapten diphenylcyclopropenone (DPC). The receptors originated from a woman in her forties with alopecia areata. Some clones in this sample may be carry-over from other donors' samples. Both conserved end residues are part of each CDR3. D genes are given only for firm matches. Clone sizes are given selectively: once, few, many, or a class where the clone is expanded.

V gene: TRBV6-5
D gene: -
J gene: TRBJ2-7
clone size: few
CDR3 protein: CASSYSTQGNYEQYF
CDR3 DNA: TGTGCCAGCAGTTACTCGACTCAGGGTAATTACGAGCAGTACTTC

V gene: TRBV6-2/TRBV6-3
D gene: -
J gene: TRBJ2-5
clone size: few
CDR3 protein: CASSYTAETQYF
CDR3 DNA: TGTGCCAGCAGTTACACAGCGGAGACCCAGTACTTC

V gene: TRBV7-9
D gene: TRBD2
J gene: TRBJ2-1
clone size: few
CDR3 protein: CAGQGPSGSNYEQFF
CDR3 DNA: TGTGCCGGACAGGGACCTAGCGGGAGTAACTATGAGCAGTTCTTC

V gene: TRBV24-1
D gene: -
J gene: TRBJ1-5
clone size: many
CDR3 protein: CATSDLRVQSNQPQHF
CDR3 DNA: TGTGCCACCAGTGATTTGCGTGTTCAGAGCAATCAGCCCCAGCATTTT

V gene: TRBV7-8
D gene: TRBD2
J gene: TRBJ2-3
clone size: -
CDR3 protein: CASSLAFVGGSTDTQYF
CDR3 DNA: TGTGCCAGCAGCTTAGCTTTCGTGGGAGGGAGCACAGATACGCAGTATTTT

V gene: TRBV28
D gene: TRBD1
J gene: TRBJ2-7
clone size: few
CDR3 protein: CASTLGGTGGSYEQYF
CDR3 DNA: TGTGCCAGCACCCTAGGGGGGACAGGGGGCTCCTACGAGCAGTACTTC

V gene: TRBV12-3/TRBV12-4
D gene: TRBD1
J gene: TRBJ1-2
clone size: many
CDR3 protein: CASSLGQVYGYTF
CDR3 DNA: TGTGCCAGCAGTTTGGGACAGGTCTATGGCTACACCTTC

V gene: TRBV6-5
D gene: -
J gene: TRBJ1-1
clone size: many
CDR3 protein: CASSLTGIEAFF
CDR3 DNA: TGTGCCAGCAGTCTAACAGGGATTGAAGCTTTCTTT

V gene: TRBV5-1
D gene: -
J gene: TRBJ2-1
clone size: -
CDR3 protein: CASRQDGNNEQFF
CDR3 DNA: TGCGCCAGCAGGCAGGACGGCAACAATGAGCAGTTCTTC

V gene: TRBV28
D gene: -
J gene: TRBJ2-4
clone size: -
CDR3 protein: CASGFSKNIQYF
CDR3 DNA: TGTGCCTCAGGTTTCTCTAAAAACATTCAGTACTTC

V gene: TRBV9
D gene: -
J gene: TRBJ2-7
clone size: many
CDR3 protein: CASSVGGASSYEQYF
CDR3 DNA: TGTGCCAGCAGCGTAGGTGGGGCGAGCTCCTACGAGCAGTACTTC

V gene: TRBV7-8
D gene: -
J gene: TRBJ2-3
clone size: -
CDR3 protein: CASVYYGALTDTQYF
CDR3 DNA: TGTGCCAGCGTATACTACGGGGCCCTCACAGATACGCAGTATTTT

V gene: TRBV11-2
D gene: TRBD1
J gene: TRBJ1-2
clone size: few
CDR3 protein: CASSLEGPGQGAYGYTF
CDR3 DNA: TGTGCCAGCAGCTTAGAGGGCCCGGGACAGGGGGCCTATGGCTACACCTTC

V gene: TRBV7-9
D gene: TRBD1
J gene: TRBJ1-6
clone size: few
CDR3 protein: CASSLFQGADSPLHF
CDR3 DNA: TGTGCCAGCAGCTTATTCCAGGGGGCCGATTCACCCCTCCACTTT

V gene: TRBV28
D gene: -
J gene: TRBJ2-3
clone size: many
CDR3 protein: CASSLSVGVGTDTQYF
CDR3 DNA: TGTGCCAGCAGTTTAAGTGTGGGGGTAGGGACAGATACGCAGTATTTT

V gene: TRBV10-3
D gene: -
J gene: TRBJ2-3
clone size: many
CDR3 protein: CAGRTTLSTDTQYF
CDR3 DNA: TGTGCCGGGAGGACTACGCTAAGTACAGATACGCAGTATTTT

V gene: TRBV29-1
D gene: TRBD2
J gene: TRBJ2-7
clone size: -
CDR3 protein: CSASSGDSYEQYF
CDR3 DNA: TGCAGCGCAAGTAGCGGGGATTCCTACGAGCAGTACTTC

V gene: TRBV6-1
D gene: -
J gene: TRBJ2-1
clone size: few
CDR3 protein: CASSEVLFEQFF
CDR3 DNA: TGTGCCAGCAGTGAAGTTCTGTTTGAGCAGTTCTTC

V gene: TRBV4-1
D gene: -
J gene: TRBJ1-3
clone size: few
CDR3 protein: CASRQLQFSGNTIYF
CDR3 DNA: TGCGCCAGCAGGCAGCTACAGTTCTCTGGAAACACCATATATTTT

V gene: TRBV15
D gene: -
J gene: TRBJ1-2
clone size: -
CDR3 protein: CATSREFGGAEGYTF
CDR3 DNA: TGTGCCACCAGCAGAGAATTTGGGGGGGCTGAAGGCTACACCTTC

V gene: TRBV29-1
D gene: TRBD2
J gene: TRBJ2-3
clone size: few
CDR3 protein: CSVVGPRLAVSTDTQYF
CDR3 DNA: TGCAGCGTCGTAGGCCCACGACTAGCGGTTAGCACAGATACGCAGTATTTT

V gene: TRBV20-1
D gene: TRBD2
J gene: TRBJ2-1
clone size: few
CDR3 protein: CSARLAGPNNEQFF
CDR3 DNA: TGCAGTGCTAGACTAGCGGGGCCCAACAATGAGCAGTTCTTC

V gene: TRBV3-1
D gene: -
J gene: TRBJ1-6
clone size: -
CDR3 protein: CASSQEGSPPLHF
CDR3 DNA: TGTGCCAGCAGCCAAGAAGGGTCGCCACCCCTCCACTTT

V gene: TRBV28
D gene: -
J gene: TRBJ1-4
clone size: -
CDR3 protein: CASSLITGVNEKLFF
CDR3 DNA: TGTGCCAGCAGTCTAATTACCGGGGTTAATGAAAAACTGTTTTTT

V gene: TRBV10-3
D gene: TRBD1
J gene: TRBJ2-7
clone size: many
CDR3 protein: CAISGQGADYEQYF
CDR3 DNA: TGTGCCATCAGTGGACAGGGGGCCGACTACGAGCAGTACTTC

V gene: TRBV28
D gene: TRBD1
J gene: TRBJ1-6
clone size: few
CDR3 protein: CASSLAGTGRNSPLHF
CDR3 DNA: TGTGCCAGCAGTCTGGCCGGGACAGGGCGCAATTCACCCCTCCACTTT

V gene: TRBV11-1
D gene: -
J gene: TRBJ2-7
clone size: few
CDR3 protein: CASSLMMNYEQYF
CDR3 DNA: TGTGCCAGCAGCTTAATGATGAACTACGAGCAGTACTTC

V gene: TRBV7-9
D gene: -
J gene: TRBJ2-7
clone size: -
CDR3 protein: CASTGPVSSYEQYF
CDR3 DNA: TGTGCCAGCACTGGACCAGTTAGCTCCTACGAGCAGTACTTC

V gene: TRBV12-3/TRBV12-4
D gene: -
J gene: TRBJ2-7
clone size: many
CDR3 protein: CASSPGTASYEQYF
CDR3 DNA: TGTGCCAGCAGTCCAGGGACGGCCTCATACGAGCAGTACTTC

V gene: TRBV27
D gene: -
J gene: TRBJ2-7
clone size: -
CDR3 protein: CASSRPGTGYEQYF
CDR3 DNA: TGTGCCAGCAGTCGTCCTGGGACGGGCTACGAGCAGTACTTC

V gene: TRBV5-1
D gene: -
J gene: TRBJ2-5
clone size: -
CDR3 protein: CASSLGRGAQETQYF
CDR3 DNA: TGCGCCAGCAGCTTGGGAAGGGGTGCCCAAGAGACCCAGTACTTC

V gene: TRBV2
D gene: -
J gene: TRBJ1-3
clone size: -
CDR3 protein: CASMRDSGNTIYF
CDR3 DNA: TGTGCCAGCATGAGGGATAGCGGAAACACCATATATTTT

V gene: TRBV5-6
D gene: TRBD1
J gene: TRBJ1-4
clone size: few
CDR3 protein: CASSPKSTGAFNEKLFF
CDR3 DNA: TGTGCCAGCAGCCCGAAGTCGACAGGGGCGTTTAACGAAAAACTGTTTTTT

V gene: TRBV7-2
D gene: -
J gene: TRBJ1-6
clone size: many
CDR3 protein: CASSPEGHPSSYNSPLHF
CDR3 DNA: TGTGCCAGCAGCCCCGAGGGACACCCGAGCTCCTATAATTCACCCCTCCACTTT

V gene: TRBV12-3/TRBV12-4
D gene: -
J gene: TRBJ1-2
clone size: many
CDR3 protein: CASSLDPRSYGYTF
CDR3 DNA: TGTGCCAGCTCACTGGATCCTCGGAGCTATGGCTACACCTTC

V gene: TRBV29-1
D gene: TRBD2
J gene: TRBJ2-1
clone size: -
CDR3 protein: CSVGQGNSGRLQFF
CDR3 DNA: TGCAGCGTCGGACAGGGTAATAGCGGGAGGCTACAGTTCTTC

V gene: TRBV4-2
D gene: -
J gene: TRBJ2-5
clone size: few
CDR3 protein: CASSQDFGGVQETQYF
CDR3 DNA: TGTGCCAGCAGCCAAGATTTTGGCGGGGTCCAAGAGACCCAGTACTTC

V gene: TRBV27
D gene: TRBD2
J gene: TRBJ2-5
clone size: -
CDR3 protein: CASSSALAGGETQYF
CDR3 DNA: TGTGCCAGCAGTTCCGCCCTAGCGGGAGGTGAGACCCAGTACTTC

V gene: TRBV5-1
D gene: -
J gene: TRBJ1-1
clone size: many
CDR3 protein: CASSQVGGYAFF
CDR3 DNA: TGCGCCAGCAGCCAGGTCGGGGGGTACGCTTTCTTT

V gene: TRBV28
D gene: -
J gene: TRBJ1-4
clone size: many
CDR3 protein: CASSLPQGFDEKLFF
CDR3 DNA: TGTGCCAGCAGTTTGCCACAGGGTTTTGATGAAAAACTGTTTTTT

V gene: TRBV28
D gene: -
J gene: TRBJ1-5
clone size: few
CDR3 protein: CASSPPSRNQPQHF
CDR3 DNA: TGTGCCAGCAGTCCTCCCTCCCGCAATCAGCCCCAGCATTTT

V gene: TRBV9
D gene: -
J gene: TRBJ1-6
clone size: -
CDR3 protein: CASSVGQRANSPLHF
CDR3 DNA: TGTGCCAGCAGCGTAGGGCAACGGGCTAATTCACCCCTCCACTTT

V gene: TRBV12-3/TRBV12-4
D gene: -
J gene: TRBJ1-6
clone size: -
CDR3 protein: CASSFSGLINSPLHF
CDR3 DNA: TGTGCCAGCAGTTTCTCCGGACTGATAAATTCACCCCTCCACTTT